The entry below gives a single T cell receptor beta chain sequence along with its context. Its specificity is not known. The CDR3 is made up of 15 amino acids. V shed 2 bases, J shed 10 bases, and the junction held 7 bases outside the gene matches. Germline V gives CDR1 SGHRS, CDR2 YFSETQ. The entry originates in a study of CD8 T cells in Susac syndrome. Study-wide findings and caveats: The number of individuals included in the study's TCR sequencing and HLA analysis was acknowledged as relatively small.

The multiple sclerosis control group comprised treatment-naive patients with stable or active relapsing-remitting disease. Isolation of CD8+ and CD4+ T cells was performed negatively, whereas enrichment of TEMRA cells was done by FACS. After extraction with the RNeasy kit, roughly 0.45 to 1 ug of the RNA was reverse transcribed using random hexamers. Amplification of TCR beta CDR3 was carried out by immunoSEQ multiplex PCR, which covered 54 Vbeta and 13 Jbeta segments. TCRdb used MiXCR to reprocess the immunoSEQ multiplex PCR reads, holding one entry per CDR3 protein. The table records a few hundred thousand distinct CDR3 sequences, 85% to 95% of them present only once.

The chain employs TRBV5-1 and TRBJ1-6; 9 nucleotides agree with TRBD1. Specimen: CD4+ T cells from PBMCs. The receptor comes from a human donor with multiple sclerosis. The CDR3 bases are TGCGCCAGCAGCTTTACAGGGGGCAATCGGTCACCCCTCCACTTT. Amino acids: CASSFTGGNRSPLHF.